These T cell receptor beta chains were read from a single sample in a study of OX40 agonist ivuxolimab in advanced cancers. The protocol was immunoSEQ multiplex PCR, while the TCRdb copy is restricted to in-frame clones and leaves out a portion. This sample has about 76,000 clones, with 75% to 90% found just once. The source material was CD4+ or CD8+ T cells sorted from blood, sampled in a trial of the OX40 agonist ivuxolimab. The receptors originated from an adult with an advanced solid tumor such as melanoma, head and neck, liver or kidney cancer. Each CDR3 is given with its conserved first and last residue. Fields, in order: clone size, D gene, J gene, CDR3 length, V gene, CDR3 protein, CDR3 DNA. D genes are given only for firm matches. Some rows mark clone size as missing; the rest say once, few, many or name a class of expanded clone.

size: .
D: TRBD1
J: TRBJ2-7
length: 15
V: TRBV11-1
CDR3: CASSLGDRATYEQYF
DNA: TGTGCCAGCAGCTTAGGGGACAGGGCGACCTACGAGCAGTACTTC

size: .
D: .
J: TRBJ2-7
length: 15
V: TRBV11-2
CDR3: CASSVAGTPIEEQYF
DNA: TGTGCCAGCAGCGTGGCCGGGACCCCCATTGAGGAGCAGTACTTC

size: .
D: TRBD1
J: TRBJ1-1
length: 14
V: TRBV10-3
CDR3: CAINTQGAGTEAFF
DNA: TGTGCCATCAATACACAGGGGGCGGGCACTGAAGCTTTCTTT

size: few
D: TRBD1
J: TRBJ1-2
length: 14
V: TRBV28
CDR3: CASRLGQGVVGYTF
DNA: TGTGCCAGCAGACTGGGACAGGGGGTTGTTGGCTACACCTTC

size: .
D: TRBD1
J: TRBJ2-2
length: 15
V: TRBV2
CDR3: CASSLQGWDTGELFF
DNA: TGTGCCAGCAGTTTACAGGGGTGGGACACCGGGGAGCTGTTTTTT

size: once
D: .
J: TRBJ2-7
length: 14
V: TRBV28
CDR3: CASSLGAGKNEQYF
DNA: TGTGCCAGCAGTTTGGGGGCCGGGAAAAACGAGCAGTACTTC

size: many
D: TRBD1
J: TRBJ2-7
length: 11
V: TRBV29-1
CDR3: CSGRDSYEQYF
DNA: TGCAGCGGTCGGGACAGTTACGAGCAGTACTTC

size: few
D: .
J: TRBJ2-7
length: 13
V: TRBV5-6
CDR3: CASSVGSRDEQYF
DNA: TGTGCCAGCAGCGTAGGGTCACGGGACGAGCAGTACTTC

size: .
D: TRBD1
J: TRBJ2-5
length: 13
V: TRBV19
CDR3: CASSRDSKKTQYF
DNA: TGTGCCAGTAGTAGGGACAGCAAGAAGACCCAGTACTTC

size: .
D: .
J: TRBJ2-5
length: 13
V: TRBV18
CDR3: CASSSTYQETQYF
DNA: TGTGCCAGCTCGTCGACATACCAAGAGACCCAGTACTTC

size: .
D: TRBD1
J: TRBJ1-2
length: 14
V: TRBV2
CDR3: CASSERDRAYGYTF
DNA: TGTGCCAGCAGTGAAAGAGACAGGGCCTATGGCTACACCTTC

size: .
D: TRBD1
J: TRBJ2-3
length: 16
V: TRBV18
CDR3: CASSTTIQGLTDTQYF
DNA: TGTGCCAGCTCAACTACTATACAGGGGCTGACAGATACGCAGTATTTT

size: .
D: TRBD1
J: TRBJ2-3
length: 15
V: TRBV5-1
CDR3: CASSFSRGLSDTQYF
DNA: TGCGCCAGCAGCTTTTCCAGGGGGCTCTCAGATACGCAGTATTTT

size: .
D: TRBD1
J: TRBJ2-2
length: 15
V: TRBV9
CDR3: CASSPGTVNTGELFF
DNA: TGTGCCAGCAGCCCTGGGACAGTTAACACCGGGGAGCTGTTTTTT

size: .
D: TRBD1
J: TRBJ1-4
length: 13
V: TRBV6-5
CDR3: CASTWDRGEKLFF
DNA: TGTGCCAGCACCTGGGACAGGGGAGAAAAACTGTTTTTT